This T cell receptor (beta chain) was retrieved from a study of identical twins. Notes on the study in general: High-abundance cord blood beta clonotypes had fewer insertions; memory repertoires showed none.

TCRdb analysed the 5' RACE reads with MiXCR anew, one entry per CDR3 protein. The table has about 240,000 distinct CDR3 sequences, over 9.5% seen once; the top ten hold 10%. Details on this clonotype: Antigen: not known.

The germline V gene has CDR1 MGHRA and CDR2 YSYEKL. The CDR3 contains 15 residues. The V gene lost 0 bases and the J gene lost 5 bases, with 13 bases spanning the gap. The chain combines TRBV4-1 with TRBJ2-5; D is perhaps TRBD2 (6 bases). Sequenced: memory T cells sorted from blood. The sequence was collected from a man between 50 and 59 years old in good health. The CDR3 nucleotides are TGCGCCAGCAGCCAAGACGGAGCAGGGAGGGAGACCCAGTACTTC. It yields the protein CASSQDGAGRETQYF.